This T cell receptor beta chain was recovered during a study of blood T cell repertoires in COVID-19 (dated by TCRdb to about 2020). As for the study more broadly: Samples from collaborators originated in the United States, Italy and Spain and spanned both the acute and convalescent phases of COVID-19. Nearly every sample came with metadata listing a de-identified subject ID, COVID-19 status, age in years and sex. A freely available public database, intended as a resource for researchers studying the immune response to SARS-CoV-2, is where the repertoires were released. The samples were drawn from the first 160 participants of the ongoing ImmuneRACE study and from 1,254 subjects provided by 6 global collaborators. The prospective study material was composed of cDNA or gDNA derived from T cells, B-cell-depleted T cells, or PBMCs. HLA class I and class II types, where available, came from metadata supplied by the sample provider rather than from assay-based typing. The dataset comprised deeply sampled blood TCRbeta repertoires from subjects exposed to, actively infected with, or recovered from COVID-19.

Overall results and qualifications from the work: Clinical and demographic metadata were provided uncurated, with the amount varying by source and participant.

TCRbeta CDR3 regions were amplified from genomic DNA using the immunoSEQ Assay, a bias-controlled multiplex PCR. From the authors' description of their analysis: Within the assay, amplification of reference gene primers was used to estimate how many nucleated cells each sample contained. To quantify the absolute abundance of each unique TCRbeta CDR3 rearrangement, sequence reads were collapsed and filtered. For each sample, productive Simpson clonality was calculated as the square root of Simpson's diversity index across productive rearrangements. TCRdb re-hosts the immuneACCESS table, in-frame sequences only. Its copies lack some clones; in the studies checked, an unresolved V gene accounts for under half of them, and the cause for the rest is not known. The V and J calls and the clone size are those of that table, but D and trimming were determined from the DNA. This sample lists 200,000 to 300,000 clones; around 88% were detected once. The ten most abundant clones make up about 3.1% of the sample.

Reading the germline V gene (reference sequence) gives CDR1 MNHNY and CDR2 SVGAGI. Germline trimming amounts to 6 bases on V and 6 bases on J, with 14 as the count of junction bases outside the gene matches. The CDR3 has 15 amino acids, counting the end cysteine and phenylalanine. The retained sequence is limited to the CDR3, 45 bases, with the frame set at the first base. A second Seattle source provided samples from volunteer blood donors who had recovered from COVID-19. Whole blood was collected in K2EDTA tubes by collaborating institutions according to the institutions' own protocols. For TCRbeta analysis, collaborators shipped samples in one of three forms: frozen whole blood, isolated PBMCs, or DNA extracted from either of those sample types. About this clone: Its antigen target is currently unknown. It has no much larger one-base neighbor in the sample; base qualities were not kept.

The sequencing input was peripheral blood. The chain employs TRBV6-6 and TRBJ2-7; 7 middle bases align to TRBD1. The origin of this receptor is a woman aged 25 to 45 who had recovered from COVID-19. The CDR3 corresponds to CASSRSWDSPLEQYF. At the DNA level, the sequence is TGTGCCAGCAGCCGCTCCTGGGACAGCCCCCTCGAGCAGTACTTC.